These 15 T cell receptor beta chains originate from one sample sequenced in a study of blood T cell repertoires in COVID-19. The method was immunoSEQ multiplex PCR; TCRdb's version includes in-frame clones alone and lacks a portion of them. The sample includes under 400,000 clones, around 90% of them seen just once. Sequenced material: peripheral blood. These receptors were taken from a young man with active or convalescent COVID-19.

This clone was found once. The V gene is TRBV13, the J gene TRBJ2-2; 7 bases are a match to TRBD2. The V segment lost 0 bases and the J segment 6 bases; nucleotides outside the gene matches: 7. This CDR3 spans 16 amino acids. From germline, CDR1 is PRHDT and CDR2 FYEKMQ (reference sequence). CDR3 in amino acids: CASSLGLAGESGELFF. The CDR3 nucleotides are TGTGCCAGCAGCTTAGGCCTCGCGGGAGAGTCCGGGGAGCTGTTTTTT.

The chain has TRBV5-4 and TRBJ2-7; 10 bases map to TRBD2. V was clipped by 2 bases and J by 8 bases; unmatched bases: 7. The CDR3 runs 14 residues. Germline V lookup: CDR1 SGHNT, CDR2 YYREEE (reference sequence). CDR3 DNA: TGTGCCAGCAGCTTACTAGCGGGACCCGTGAAGCAGTACTTC. It codes for CASSLLAGPVKQYF. Together with reference TRBV5-4 and TRBJ2-7, the CDR3 gives the full variable domain: ETGVTQSPTHLIKTRGQQVTLRCSSQSGHNTVSWYQQALGQGPQFIFQYYREEENGRGNFPPRFSGLQFPNYSSELNVNALELDDSALYLCASSLLAGPVKQYFGPGTRLTVT.

The gene calls are TRBV27 and TRBJ1-1; D is ambiguous. Trimming removed 6 bases from V and 1 base from J, with 9 bases in between. Germline CDR1 MNHEY, CDR2 SMNVEV (reference sequence). The CDR3 sequence is 13 residues long. The CDR3 region is CASRRRGNTEAFF. The CDR3 nucleotides read TGTGCCAGCAGGAGGCGGGGGAACACTGAAGCTTTCTTT.

As concerns this clone: One junction end does not reproduce the germline sequence, and a read error may be involved. The chain recombines TRBV7-7 with TRBJ1-1; D uncertain. The CDR3 is 14 amino acids. The germline V gene has CDR1 SSHAT and CDR2 FNYEAQ (reference sequence). The CDR3 reads CASSPVETNTEAFF. The CDR3 DNA sequence: TGTGCTAGCAGCCCCGTAGAAACGAACACTGAAGCTTTCTTT.

A remark on this clone: The same CDR3 arises from other DNA sequences in this sample as well. This sequence joins TRBV4-1 and TRBJ2-7, with 13 bases lining up with TRBD2. Losses at the gene ends were 0 bases for V and 4 bases for J; bases not matched to a gene: 3. There are 16 residues in the CDR3. Germline loops: CDR1 MGHRA, CDR2 YSYEKL. CDR3 protein: CASSQDRTSGSYEQYF. CDR3 sequence (DNA): TGCGCCAGCAGCCAAGATCGGACTAGCGGGAGTTACGAGCAGTACTTC.

The gene calls are TRBV27 and TRBJ2-3; TRBD2 aligns across 8 bases. The CDR3 has 16 residues. The germline CDR1 and CDR2 sequences are MNHEY and SMNVEV (reference sequence). After removal of 5 bases from V and 0 bases from J, the junction contained 7 bases not matched to a gene. The CDR3: CASSGLRLASTDTQYF. The CDR3, as DNA: TGTGCCAGCAGTGGCCTGAGACTAGCGAGCACAGATACGCAGTATTTT.

The chain's CDR3 is CATSDSTGFSYNEQFF. The CDR3 DNA reads TGTGCCACCAGTGATTCGACGGGTTTTTCCTACAATGAGCAGTTCTTC. The chain joins TRBV24-1 to TRBJ2-1; D is unclear. Looked up from germline, CDR1 is KGHDR and CDR2 is SFDVKD. V gave up 2 bases and J gave up 1 base, with 11 bases separating them. The CDR3 is 16 amino acids.

V usage is TRBV7-2 and J usage is TRBJ2-1; 8 bases match TRBD1. This CDR3 region has 14 residues. J was trimmed by 8 bases and V by 0 bases; bases with no gene match: 3. From germline, CDR1 is SGHTA and CDR2 FQGNSA. CDR3 sequence: CASSLATGVDEQFF. The CDR3 region has the DNA TGTGCCAGCAGCTTAGCGACAGGGGTGGATGAGCAGTTCTTC.

The rearrangement uses TRBV6-5 and TRBJ1-2; 7 nucleotides line up with TRBD1. The V and J ends lost 0 bases and 7 bases, in that order; junction bases with no gene match: 11. Germline values: CDR1 MNHEY, CDR2 SVGAGI. The CDR3 contains 16 residues. CDR3: CASSYSMTGIQLGYTF. The CDR3 DNA reads TGTGCCAGCAGTTACTCCATGACAGGGATCCAGCTTGGCTACACCTTC.

This rearrangement joins TRBV2 to TRBJ2-7; 11 nucleotides agree with TRBD1. Germline-derived CDR1 and CDR2 are SNHLY and FYNNEI. Trimming at V came to 6 bases and at J to 3 bases, leaving 7 bases not matched to a gene. The CDR3 extends over 15 amino acids. The CDR3 DNA reads TGTGCCAGCAGGGCGGGACAGGGGGGCTACTACGAGCAGTACTTC. Amino acids: CASRAGQGGYYEQYF.

In this sample, this clone turned up once. This chain uses TRBV6-2 or TRBV6-3 with TRBJ2-7; the match to TRBD2 covers 8 bases. The CDR3 is 15 residues long. J lost 0 bases, V lost 5 bases, and 6 bases had no gene match. Germline-derived CDR1 and CDR2 are MNHEY and SVGEGT. CDR3 nucleotide sequence: TGTGCCAGCAGTGGAACTAGCGGAAGCTCCTACGAGCAGTACTTC. Its translation is CASSGTSGSSYEQYF.

The chain is built from TRBV11-1 and TRBJ2-7; D is unclear. The V and J ends lost 1 base and 0 bases respectively, with 10 bases between them. The CDR3 length is 15 residues. Per the germline V gene, CDR1 is SGHAT and CDR2 is FQDESV (reference sequence). The CDR3 loop reads CASSLGGVSSYEQYF. The CDR3, as DNA: TGTGCCAGCAGCTTAGGCGGCGTGAGCTCCTACGAGCAGTACTTC.

This clone was seen only a few times. The V gene is TRBV11-1, the J gene TRBJ2-7; 11 bases match TRBD1. This CDR3 is 14 amino acids long. The trim removed 3 bases at V and 6 bases at J, leaving 4 bases unmatched. The germline CDR1 and CDR2 sequences are SGHAT and FQDESV (reference sequence). The CDR3 reads CASSFTGTGGEQYF. CDR3 bases: TGTGCCAGCAGCTTTACCGGGACAGGGGGCGAGCAGTACTTC.

A single count supports this clone. The rearrangement uses TRBV12-3 or TRBV12-4 and TRBJ2-3; D is possibly TRBD2 (6 bases). The CDR3 totals 12 residues. V dropped 6 bases and J dropped 10 bases, with 14 bases sitting between them. CDR3 sequence (DNA): TGTGCCAGCAGCCGGGGCGGCGGGGCGCAGTATTTT. Amino acids: CASSRGGGAQYF.

This chain uses TRBV7-2 with TRBJ2-1, with 12 bases matching TRBD2. Germline values: CDR1 SGHTA, CDR2 FQGNSA. This CDR3 has 15 amino acids. With 6 bases clipped from V and 6 bases from J, the junction kept 6 bases outside the gene matches. The CDR3 DNA follows: TGTGCCAGCAGACGGACTAGCGGGACTCCCAATGAGCAGTTCTTC. It translates to CASRRTSGTPNEQFF. The full variable domain, with the rest looked up from reference TRBV7-2 and TRBJ2-1, is GAGVSQSPSNKVTEKGKDVELRCDPISGHTALYWYRQSLGQGLEFLIYFQGNSAPDKSGLPSDRFSAERTGGSVSTLTIQRTQQEDSAVYLCASRRTSGTPNEQFFGPGTRLTVL.